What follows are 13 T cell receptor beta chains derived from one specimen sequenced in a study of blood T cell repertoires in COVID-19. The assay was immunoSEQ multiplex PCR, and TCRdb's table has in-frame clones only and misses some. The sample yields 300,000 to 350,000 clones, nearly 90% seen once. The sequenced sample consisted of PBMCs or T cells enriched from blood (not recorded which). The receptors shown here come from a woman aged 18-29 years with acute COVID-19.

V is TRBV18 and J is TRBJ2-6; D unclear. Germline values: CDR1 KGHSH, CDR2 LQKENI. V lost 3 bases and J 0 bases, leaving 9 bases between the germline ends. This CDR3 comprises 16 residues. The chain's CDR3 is CASSPLTGSGANVLTF. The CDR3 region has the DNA TGTGCCAGCTCACCGTTGACGGGCTCTGGGGCCAACGTCCTGACTTTC.

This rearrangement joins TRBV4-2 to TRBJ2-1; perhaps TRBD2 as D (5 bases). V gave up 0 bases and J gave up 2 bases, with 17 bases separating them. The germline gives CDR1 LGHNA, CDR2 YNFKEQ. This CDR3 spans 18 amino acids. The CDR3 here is CASSQESTRTPAYNEQFF. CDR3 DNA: TGTGCCAGCAGCCAAGAGAGTACTAGAACTCCCGCCTACAATGAGCAGTTCTTC.

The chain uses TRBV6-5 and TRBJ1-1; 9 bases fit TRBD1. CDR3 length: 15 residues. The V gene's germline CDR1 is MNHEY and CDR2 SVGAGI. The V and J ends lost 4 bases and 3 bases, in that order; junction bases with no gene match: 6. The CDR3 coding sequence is TGTGCCAGCAGTTCCTGGACAGGGGAGGACACTGAAGCTTTCTTT. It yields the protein CASSSWTGEDTEAFF.

In DNA form, the CDR3 reads TGTGCCAGCAGCTTAGTTCAGGGGGCAAGTTCACCCCTCCACTTT. Translated, it gives CASSLVQGASSPLHF. The V gene is TRBV11-3, the J gene TRBJ1-6; the match to TRBD1 covers 8 bases. The V and J ends lost 1 base and 9 bases, in that order; junction bases with no gene match: 5. CDR3 size: 15 residues. Germline loops: CDR1 SGHNT, CDR2 YENEEA.

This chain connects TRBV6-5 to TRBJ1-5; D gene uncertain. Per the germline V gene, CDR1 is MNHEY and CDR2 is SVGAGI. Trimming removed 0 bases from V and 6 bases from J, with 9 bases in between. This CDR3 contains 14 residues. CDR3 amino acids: CASSYSIGSQPQHF. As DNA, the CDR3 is TGTGCCAGCAGTTACTCGATAGGGAGTCAGCCCCAGCATTTT.

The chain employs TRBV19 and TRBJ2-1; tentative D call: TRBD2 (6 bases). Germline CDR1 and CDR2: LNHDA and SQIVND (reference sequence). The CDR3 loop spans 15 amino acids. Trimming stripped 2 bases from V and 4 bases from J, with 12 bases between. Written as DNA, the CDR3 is TGTGCCAGTAGTATACAATCGGGGGTGTACAATGAGCAGTTCTTC. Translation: CASSIQSGVYNEQFF.

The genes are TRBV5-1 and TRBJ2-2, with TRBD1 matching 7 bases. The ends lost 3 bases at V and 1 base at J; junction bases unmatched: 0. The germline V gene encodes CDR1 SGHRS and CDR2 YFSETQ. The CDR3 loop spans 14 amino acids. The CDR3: CASSWTGNTGELFF. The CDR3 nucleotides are TGCGCCAGCAGCTGGACAGGGAACACCGGGGAGCTGTTTTTT.

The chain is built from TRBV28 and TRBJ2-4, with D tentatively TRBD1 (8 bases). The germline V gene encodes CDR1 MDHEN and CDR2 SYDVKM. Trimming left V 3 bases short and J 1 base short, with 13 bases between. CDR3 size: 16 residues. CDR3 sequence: CASSFTGGVAKNIQYF. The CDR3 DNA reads TGTGCCAGCAGTTTTACAGGGGGGGTGGCCAAAAACATTCAGTACTTC.

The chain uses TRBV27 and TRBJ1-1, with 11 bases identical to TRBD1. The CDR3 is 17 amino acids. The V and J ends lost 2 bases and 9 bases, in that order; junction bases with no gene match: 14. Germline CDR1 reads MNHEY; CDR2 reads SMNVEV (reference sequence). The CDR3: CASSLGPSRTGGVKAFF. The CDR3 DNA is TGTGCCAGCAGTTTAGGGCCTTCTCGGACAGGGGGCGTCAAAGCTTTCTTT.

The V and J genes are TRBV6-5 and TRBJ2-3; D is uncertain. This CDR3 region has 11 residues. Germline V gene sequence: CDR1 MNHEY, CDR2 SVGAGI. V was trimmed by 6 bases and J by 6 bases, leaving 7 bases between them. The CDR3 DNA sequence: TGTGCCAGCAGCTTATCTGATACGCAGTATTTT. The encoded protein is CASSLSDTQYF.

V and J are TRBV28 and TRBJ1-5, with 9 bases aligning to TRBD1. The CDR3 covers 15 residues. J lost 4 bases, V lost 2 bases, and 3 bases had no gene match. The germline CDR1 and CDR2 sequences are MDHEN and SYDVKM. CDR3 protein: CASSLRTGVNQPQHF. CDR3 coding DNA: TGTGCCAGCAGTTTACGGACAGGGGTTAATCAGCCCCAGCATTTT.

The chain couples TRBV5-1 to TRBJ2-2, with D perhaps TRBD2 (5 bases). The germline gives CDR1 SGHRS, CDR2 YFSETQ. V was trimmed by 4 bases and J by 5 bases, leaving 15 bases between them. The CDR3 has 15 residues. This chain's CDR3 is CASSIDLSGTGELFF. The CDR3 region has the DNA TGCGCCAGCAGCATTGACCTCAGCGGAACCGGGGAGCTGTTTTTT.

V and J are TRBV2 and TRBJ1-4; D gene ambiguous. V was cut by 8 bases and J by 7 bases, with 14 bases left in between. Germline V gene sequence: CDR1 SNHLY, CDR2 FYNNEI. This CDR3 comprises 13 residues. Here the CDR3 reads CASDPGRSEKLFF. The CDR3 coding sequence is TGTGCCAGCGATCCGGGGAGGAGTGAAAAACTGTTTTTT.